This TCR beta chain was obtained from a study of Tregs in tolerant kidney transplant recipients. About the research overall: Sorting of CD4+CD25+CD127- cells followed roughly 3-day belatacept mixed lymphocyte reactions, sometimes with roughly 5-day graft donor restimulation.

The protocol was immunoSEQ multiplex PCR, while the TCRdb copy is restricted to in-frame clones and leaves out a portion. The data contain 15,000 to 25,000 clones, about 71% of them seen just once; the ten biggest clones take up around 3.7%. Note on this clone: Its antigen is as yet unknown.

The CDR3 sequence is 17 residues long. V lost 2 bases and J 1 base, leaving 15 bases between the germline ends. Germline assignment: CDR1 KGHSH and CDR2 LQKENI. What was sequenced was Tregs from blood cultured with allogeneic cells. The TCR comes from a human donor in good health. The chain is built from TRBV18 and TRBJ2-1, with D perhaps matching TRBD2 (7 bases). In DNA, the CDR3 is TGTGCCAGCTCACCAAATCGGGGGGCGAAGTCCTACAATGAGCAGTTCTTC. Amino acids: CASSPNRGAKSYNEQFF.